The clone carrying this TCR beta chain was observed a single time. Its antigen is undetermined. V was cut by 0 bases and J by 3 bases, with 8 bases left in between. The CDR3 is made up of 14 amino acids. Per the germline V gene, CDR1 is LGHNA and CDR2 is YNFKEQ. The data were taken from a study of cytomegalovirus exposure and HLA in healthy donors. Researchers ran the PCR with 60 Vbeta and 13 Jbeta primers. Using immunoSEQ multiplex PCR, the repertoire was profiled, and TCRdb retains in-frame clones only, with some absent. The sample holds approximately 150,000 clones, approximately 82% seen once. General study findings and limits: From TCR beta sequences, most subjects' HLA-A and HLA-B alleles were reportedly predicted accurately.

The receptor's source is a woman aged 40 to 50 in good health and CMV-seronegative. V usage is TRBV4-2 and J usage is TRBJ1-2; D unclear. Sequences were obtained from PBMCs. The CDR3 protein is CASSQERNDYGYTF. The CDR3 DNA reads as TGTGCCAGCAGCCAAGAGAGGAACGACTATGGCTACACCTTC.